A single sample gave rise to the 32 T cell receptor beta chains below, sequenced in a study of blood T cell repertoires in COVID-19. TCRdb's copy holds only in-frame clones and misses some; the assay was immunoSEQ multiplex PCR. The sample yields around 150,000 clones, about 90% seen once. Sequenced sample: peripheral blood. The receptors shown here come from a man aged 45 to 65 with active COVID-19.

The chain combines TRBV29-1 with TRBJ2-7; maybe TRBD1 (5 bases). V lost 4 bases and J 0 bases, leaving 10 bases between the germline ends. The CDR3 runs to 13 residues. CDR1 is SQVTM, CDR2 ANQGSEA, per germline. The CDR3 loop is CSVGQGISYEQYF. The DNA for the CDR3 is TGCAGCGTTGGCCAGGGTATCTCCTACGAGCAGTACTTC.

The chain employs TRBV6-5 and TRBJ2-2; 7 positions match TRBD1. V was clipped by 7 bases and J by 0 bases; unmatched bases: 5. CDR1 MNHEY and CDR2 SVGAGI come from the germline V gene. This CDR3 comprises 15 residues. The CDR3 nucleotides are TGTGCCAGCACCCCAGACAGGGCGAACACCGGGGAGCTGTTTTTT. It codes for CASTPDRANTGELFF.

This chain joins TRBV27 and TRBJ2-7; 8 bases agree with TRBD1. The CDR3 contains 14 residues. From germline, CDR1 is MNHEY and CDR2 SMNVEV (reference sequence). The ends lost 4 bases at V and 2 bases at J; junction bases unmatched: 4. The CDR3, as DNA: TGTGCCAGCAGTTCCAGGGGGCAAGCCTACGAGCAGTACTTC. This codes for CASSSRGQAYEQYF.

V and J are TRBV27 and TRBJ1-1, with D possibly being TRBD1 (5 bases). CDR3 length: 12 amino acids. V lost 8 bases and J lost 11, with 18 bases in between. Germline assignment: CDR1 MNHEY and CDR2 SMNVEV (reference sequence). CDR3 amino acids: CASRGGRGEAFF. CDR3 in DNA: TGTGCCAGCCGCGGCGGGAGGGGCGAGGCTTTCTTT.

This chain links TRBV7-8 with TRBJ2-5, with 7 nucleotides matching TRBD1. The CDR3 is 14 amino acids. Germline V CDR1 and CDR2: SGHVS, FQNEAQ. V lost 1 base, J lost 10 bases, and 9 bases stayed unmatched. The CDR3 DNA is TGTGCCAGCAGCTTAGGAGGGACAGCGGTGGGCCAGTACTTC. Translating it yields CASSLGGTAVGQYF.

J is TRBJ1-1 and V is TRBV25-1; TRBD1 matches at 11 bases. Trimming at V came to 8 bases and at J to 4 bases, leaving 3 bases not matched to a gene. Germline V CDR1 and CDR2: MGHDK, SYGVNS. The length of the CDR3 is 13 residues. The CDR3 spells CASAGQGVTEAFF. The CDR3 nucleotides read TGTGCCAGCGCGGGACAGGGGGTCACTGAAGCTTTCTTT.

This chain connects TRBV2 to TRBJ2-7, with 9 positions matching TRBD2. Unmatched junction bases numbered 4, after V lost 2 bases and J lost 2 bases. The CDR3 extends over 15 amino acids. Germline V gene sequence: CDR1 SNHLY, CDR2 FYNNEI. The CDR3 loop is CASSESPSGTYEQYF. CDR3 bases: TGTGCCAGCAGTGAATCGCCTAGCGGGACCTACGAGCAGTACTTC.

The sample holds one count of this clone. V usage is TRBV28 and J usage is TRBJ2-5; D is undetermined. V was pared by 2 bases and J by 5 bases, with 6 bases between. The CDR3 loop spans 12 amino acids. Germline V gene sequence: CDR1 MDHEN, CDR2 SYDVKM. In DNA, the CDR3 is TGTGCCAGCAGTTTACTCCAGGAGACCCAGTACTTC. Translated, it gives CASSLLQETQYF.

The chain combines TRBV2 with TRBJ2-3, with 11 bases aligning to TRBD2. The germline gives CDR1 SNHLY, CDR2 FYNNEI. CDR3 length: 15 amino acids. With V trimmed by 9 bases and J by 6 bases, 11 bases remained unmatched. As DNA, the CDR3 is TGTGCCAGTCGACTAGCGGGGTCGGGAGCGGATACGCAGTATTTT. Protein product: CASRLAGSGADTQYF.

The V and J genes are TRBV9 and TRBJ2-7; tentatively, D is TRBD2 (5 bases). The CDR3 runs to 15 residues. Germline CDR1 and CDR2: SGDLS and YYNGEE. The ends were cut back, 5 bases at V and 6 bases at J, with 21 bases in the middle. The CDR3 DNA follows: TGTGCCAGCAGTCCGACCCCGGGATCGGCCATCGAGCAGTACTTC. This encodes CASSPTPGSAIEQYF.

The chain couples TRBV6-5 to TRBJ2-7, with a weak D call TRBD1 (6 bases). Deletions cut 0 bases from V and 6 bases from J, with 15 bases between. CDR3 length: 15 amino acids. Germline V gene lookup returns CDR1 MNHEY and CDR2 SVGAGI. The chain's CDR3 is CASSYSKQGWGEQYF. CDR3 DNA sequence: TGTGCCAGCAGTTACTCGAAACAGGGTTGGGGCGAGCAGTACTTC.

The chain carries TRBV15 and TRBJ1-4; no firm D call. The CDR3 sequence is 12 residues long. With 3 bases removed from V and 8 bases from J, the gap between germline ends came to 7 bases. Germline values: CDR1 LNHNV, CDR2 YYDKDF (reference sequence). CDR3 nucleotide sequence: TGTGCCACCAGCAGGCCGGGGGAAAAACTGTTTTTT. It codes for CATSRPGEKLFF.

The chain employs TRBV6-4 and TRBJ1-1, with no clear D. V lost 3 bases, J lost 12 bases, and 20 bases lay in between. This CDR3 is built from 14 residues. Germline CDR1 reads MRHNA; CDR2 reads SNTAGT. CDR3 in amino acids: CASSDSNGVGVTFF. As DNA, the CDR3 is TGTGCCAGCAGTGATAGCAACGGGGTTGGCGTGACTTTCTTT.

V usage is TRBV27 and J usage is TRBJ1-5, with D possibly being TRBD1 (6 bases). Trimming removed 6 bases at V and 0 bases at J, with 15 bases between. The CDR3 runs 16 residues. Germline assignment: CDR1 MNHEY and CDR2 SMNVEV (reference sequence). The CDR3 region is CASSPAGTYSNQPQHF. The CDR3 DNA is TGTGCCAGCAGCCCCGCCGGGACATATAGCAATCAGCCCCAGCATTTT.

This clone was recorded once. The gene calls are TRBV29-1 and TRBJ1-1; D might be TRBD1 (5 bases). Germline CDR1 is SQVTM and CDR2 is ANQGSEA. CDR3 length: 14 residues. Trimming cost V 7 bases and J 1 base, with 16 bases left between them. The CDR3 DNA reads TGCAGCGCCGCCCTTGGCACAGGGAACACTGAAGCTTTCTTT. Amino acid sequence: CSAALGTGNTEAFF. The variable domain in full, completed from reference TRBV29-1 and TRBJ1-1, reads SAVISQKPSRDICQRGTSLTIQCQVDSQVTMMFWYRQQPGQSLTLIATANQGSEATYESGFVIDKFPISRPNLTFSTLTVSNMSPEDSSIYLCSAALGTGNTEAFFGQGTRLTVV.

This clone was picked up one time. The J gene is TRBJ1-1, the V gene TRBV12-5, with D possibly TRBD1 on 5 matching bases. CDR1 LGHNT and CDR2 FRNRAP come from the germline V gene. The V end lost 7 bases, the J end lost 1 base, and 22 bases lay between the germline ends. This CDR3 has 17 amino acids. CDR3 protein: CASASSRGMAENTEAFF. The CDR3 nucleotides are TGTGCTAGTGCCAGCTCCCGGGGGATGGCAGAGAACACTGAAGCTTTCTTT.

V gene TRBV11-1 combines with J gene TRBJ1-1; 9 nucleotides align to TRBD1. The CDR3 is 16 amino acids. V was clipped by 5 bases and J by 1 base; unmatched bases: 8. CDR1 SGHAT and CDR2 FQDESV come from the germline V gene (reference sequence). The CDR3 is CASSPPRQGGNTEAFF. CDR3 nucleotides: TGTGCCAGCAGCCCCCCCCGACAGGGGGGGAACACTGAAGCTTTCTTT.

This sequence joins TRBV2 and TRBJ1-2; D is possibly TRBD1 (5 bases). This CDR3 comprises 15 residues. CDR1 is SNHLY and CDR2 is FYNNEI in the germline V gene. V lost 1 base and J lost 4, with 13 bases in between. For the CDR3, the DNA is TGTGCCAGCAGTGAAGGGTCCGGGGGAATCTATGGCTACACCTTC. Translated: CASSEGSGGIYGYTF.

The chain combines TRBV7-9 with TRBJ1-4; 8 bases fit TRBD1. Trimming at V came to 1 base and at J to 8 bases, leaving 9 bases not matched to a gene. There are 16 residues in the CDR3. The V gene's germline CDR1 is SEHNR and CDR2 FQNEAQ (reference sequence). The CDR3 DNA reads TGTGCCAGCAGCTTAGGAGGAGGACAGGGTCGGGAAAAACTGTTTTTT. Its translation: CASSLGGGQGREKLFF.

The CDR3 protein is CASSNPFLREQFF. The CDR3, as DNA: TGTGCCAGCAGCAACCCTTTCCTCCGGGAGCAGTTCTTC. V and J are TRBV5-6 and TRBJ2-1; D is ambiguous. The CDR3 totals 13 residues. Germline V lookup: CDR1 SGHDT, CDR2 YYEEEE. Trimming took off 4 bases at V and 10 bases at J, with 15 bases between the two ends.

The chain couples TRBV4-2 to TRBJ1-4; D perhaps matches TRBD1 (5 bases). The V gene's germline CDR1 is LGHNA and CDR2 YNFKEQ. CDR3 size: 15 residues. V gave up 4 bases and J gave up 8 bases, with 17 bases separating them. CDR3 coding DNA: TGTGCCAGCAGCCTTGGGACCGCTCGGGAGGAAAAACTGTTTTTT. It is translated as CASSLGTAREEKLFF.

J is TRBJ2-7 and V is TRBV9; 8 bases agree with TRBD1. The V segment lost 4 bases and the J segment 6 bases; nucleotides outside the gene matches: 15. The CDR3 contains 16 residues. Germline V gene lookup returns CDR1 SGDLS and CDR2 YYNGEE. CDR3 sequence (DNA): TGTGCCAGCAGCCCCAGAGGGACAGGTATGGAGGGCGAGCAGTACTTC. Amino acids: CASSPRGTGMEGEQYF.

The chain carries TRBV6-5 and TRBJ1-4, with D possibly being TRBD1 (5 bases). CDR1 and CDR2 (germline): MNHEY, SVGAGI. With 9 bases removed from V and 4 bases from J, the gap between germline ends came to 12 bases. CDR3 length: 13 amino acids. CDR3 in DNA: TGTGCCAGTGCGGGACGGTTTAATGAAAAACTGTTTTTT. This codes for CASAGRFNEKLFF.

V usage is TRBV10-3 and J usage is TRBJ2-7; TRBD1 aligns across 7 bases. V was clipped by 6 bases and J by 6 bases; unmatched bases: 14. From germline, CDR1 is ENHRY and CDR2 SYGVKD. The CDR3 length is 15 residues. CDR3: CAIRIDPGQRSEQYF. Here the CDR3 DNA reads TGTGCCATCAGAATCGATCCGGGACAGCGCTCCGAGCAGTACTTC.

The rearrangement uses TRBV2 and TRBJ1-5, with 7 nucleotides matching TRBD1. Germline V lookup: CDR1 SNHLY, CDR2 FYNNEI. The CDR3 has 13 residues. V shed 4 bases and J 7 bases; nucleotides not matched to a gene: 4. The CDR3: CASSAEGQQPQHF. As DNA, the CDR3 is TGTGCCAGCAGTGCCGAGGGACAGCAGCCCCAGCATTTT.

The rearrangement uses TRBV27 and TRBJ1-2; TRBD1 matches at 8 bases. The junction had 5 bases not matched to a gene; V was cut back by 4 bases and J by 4 bases. This CDR3 contains 14 residues. Per germline, CDR1 MNHEY and CDR2 SMNVEV (reference sequence). CDR3 amino acids: CASSSFDRGYGYTF. Here the CDR3 DNA reads TGTGCCAGCAGTTCATTCGACAGGGGCTATGGCTACACCTTC.

V usage is TRBV6-5 and J usage is TRBJ2-3; tentative D call: TRBD2 (5 bases). V lost 6 bases to trimming and J lost 6 bases, with 10 bases between them. CDR1 is MNHEY, CDR2 SVGAGI, per germline. This CDR3 comprises 12 residues. CDR3 amino acids: CASSRSGDTQYF. The CDR3 bases are TGTGCCAGCAGCCGCTCGGGGGATACGCAGTATTTT.

V usage is TRBV4-1 and J usage is TRBJ2-7; 13 nucleotides match TRBD2. CDR1 and CDR2 from the germline V gene are MGHRA and YSYEKL. This CDR3 is built from 16 residues. With 5 bases clipped from V and 2 bases from J, the junction kept 6 bases outside the gene matches. The CDR3 DNA is TGCGCCAGCAGCTCGACTAGCGGGGGGCCACCCTACGAGCAGTACTTC. This translates into CASSSTSGGPPYEQYF.

This chain connects TRBV7-2 to TRBJ2-1; perhaps TRBD1 as D (6 bases). V was shortened by 6 bases and J by 10 bases, with 16 bases between the two germline ends. The CDR3 is made up of 13 amino acids. Germline loops: CDR1 SGHTA, CDR2 FQGNSA. CDR3 sequence: CASRTQGPGEQFF. CDR3 in DNA: TGTGCCAGCAGGACTCAGGGGCCGGGGGAGCAGTTCTTC.

On this clone: Compared with germline, one end of the junction differs, possibly owing to a read error. Other DNA sequences in this sample translate to the same CDR3. The chain combines TRBV12-3 or TRBV12-4 with TRBJ1-3; D unresolved. The CDR3 has 13 amino acids. In DNA, the CDR3 is TGCGCCACTTCGGGAGGTACTGGAAACACCATATATTTT. It specifies CATSGGTGNTIYF.

The chain joins TRBV19 to TRBJ1-5, with unresolved D. Germline assignment: CDR1 LNHDA and CDR2 SQIVND (reference sequence). This CDR3 is built from 15 residues. The V end was cut by 11 bases, the J end by 2 bases, with 19 bases between. CDR3 residues: CASTSLRRGNQPQHF. The CDR3, as DNA: TGTGCCTCTACAAGTCTTCGTCGGGGCAATCAGCCCCAGCATTTT.

This clone appeared a single time. The chain combines TRBV2 with TRBJ1-5; TRBD1 agrees at 9 bases. This CDR3 comprises 13 residues. Germline CDR1 SNHLY, CDR2 FYNNEI. V trimming: 4 bases; J trimming: 9 bases; junction bases outside the gene matches: 4. CDR3 sequence (DNA): TGTGCCAGCAGTGGGGACAGGGATATGCCCCAGCATTTT. Amino acid sequence: CASSGDRDMPQHF.